Presented here are 23 T cell receptor beta chains from one specimen sequenced in a study of blood T cell repertoires in COVID-19. The assay was immunoSEQ multiplex PCR, and TCRdb's table has in-frame clones only and misses some. Of about 180,000 clones detected, around four fifths appear once; the ten largest clones hold more than 7.5%. Sequenced sample: peripheral blood. The receptors come from a woman in her seventies with COVID-19, enrolled during active disease.

This clone was seen a handful of times. V is TRBV27 and J is TRBJ2-7; D is uncertain. V was cut by 10 bases and J by 3 bases, with 7 bases left in between. This CDR3 is built from 10 residues. Germline CDR1 MNHEY, CDR2 SMNVEV (reference sequence). The CDR3 spells CATRVYEQYF. CDR3 DNA sequence: TGTGCCACCCGGGTCTACGAGCAGTACTTC.

This chain links TRBV19 with TRBJ1-2; TRBD1 matches 9 bases. Germline assignment: CDR1 LNHDA and CDR2 SQIVND (reference sequence). Germline trimming cut 3 bases from V and 4 bases from J; bases unmatched to any gene: 12. The CDR3 loop spans 17 amino acids. DNA of the CDR3: TGTGCCAGTAGTATTCAAGACAGGGGGGAGAGCTTCTATGGCTACACCTTC. Its translation is CASSIQDRGESFYGYTF.

A few counts support this clone. Germline is not matched at one junction end, which may reflect a read error. The chain recombines TRBV20-1 with TRBJ1-4; possibly TRBD1 for D (6 bases). The CDR3 runs 11 residues. In germline, CDR1 is DFQATT, CDR2 SNEGSKA (reference sequence). Here the CDR3 reads CSADTGSIYSF. In DNA form, the CDR3 reads TGCAGTGCTGACACAGGGTCGATTTATTCTTTT.

The V call is TRBV9, the J call TRBJ2-1, with 8 nucleotides matching TRBD2. The CDR3 is 18 amino acids. With 3 bases clipped from V and 8 bases from J, the junction kept 19 bases outside the gene matches. Germline V gene data show CDR1 as SGDLS and CDR2 as YYNGEE. The CDR3 loop is CASSDRPPRGSGIDEQFF. The CDR3 DNA sequence: TGTGCCAGCAGCGATAGGCCCCCTAGGGGTAGCGGGATAGATGAGCAGTTCTTC.

The chain recombines TRBV24-1 with TRBJ2-7; a weak D match, TRBD1 (6 bases). This CDR3 spans 14 amino acids. Trimming pared 3 bases from V and 2 bases from J, leaving 10 bases between. Germline-derived CDR1 and CDR2 are KGHDR and SFDVKD. The CDR3 here is CATSDGQIPYEQYF. The CDR3, as DNA: TGTGCCACCAGTGATGGACAGATCCCCTACGAGCAGTACTTC.

This chain uses TRBV15 with TRBJ2-1; a weak D match, TRBD2 (6 bases). V was trimmed by 8 bases and J by 7 bases, leaving 9 bases between them. Per germline, CDR1 LNHNV and CDR2 YYDKDF (reference sequence). This CDR3 is built from 11 residues. The CDR3 reads CATSRGNEQFF. The DNA of the CDR3 is TGTGCCACCTCCCGGGGGAATGAGCAGTTCTTC.

The CDR3 coding sequence is TGTGCCAGCAGCCAGACTAGCCGGGGGAATGAGCAGTTCTTC. Translating gives CASSQTSRGNEQFF. The chain employs TRBV6-4 and TRBJ2-1, with 7 bases aligning to TRBD2. The CDR3 is 14 amino acids. Trimming took 6 bases from V and 7 from J; bases not matched to a gene: 9. Germline V gene data show CDR1 as MRHNA and CDR2 as SNTAGT.

The CDR3 DNA is TGTGCCAGTAATGACAGGGGATACGAGCAGTACTTC. Translation gives CASNDRGYEQYF. The gene calls are TRBV19 and TRBJ2-7; 8 bases fit TRBD1. The V gene's germline CDR1 is LNHDA and CDR2 SQIVND (reference sequence). The ends lost 7 bases at V and 4 bases at J; junction bases unmatched: 3. The CDR3 sequence is 12 residues long.

This chain connects TRBV2 to TRBJ1-2; 10 bases line up with TRBD1. Germline V gives CDR1 SNHLY, CDR2 FYNNEI. V lost 5 bases and J lost 4; bases outside the gene matches: 7. This CDR3 is 15 amino acids long. Here the CDR3 reads CASSTQTGGSYGYTF. The CDR3, as DNA: TGTGCCAGCAGTACCCAGACAGGGGGCAGCTATGGCTACACCTTC.

This rearrangement joins TRBV6-2 or TRBV6-3 to TRBJ1-1; 7 bases are shared with TRBD1. Unmatched junction bases numbered 4, after V lost 5 bases and J lost 1 base. The CDR3 runs to 14 residues. In germline, CDR1 is MNHEY, CDR2 SVGEGT. DNA of the CDR3: TGTGCCAGCAGTACCGGGACAGCGAACACTGAAGCTTTCTTT. Translating it yields CASSTGTANTEAFF.

The chain joins TRBV4-2 to TRBJ2-3; D is uncertain. The CDR3 totals 16 residues. The V end was cut by 1 base, the J end by 1 base, with 12 bases between. Germline values: CDR1 LGHNA, CDR2 YNFKEQ. This CDR3 is CASSQGVATRTDTQYF. CDR3 coding DNA: TGTGCCAGCAGCCAAGGAGTAGCAACTCGCACAGATACGCAGTATTTT.

V gene TRBV6-2 or TRBV6-3 combines with J gene TRBJ2-1, with no clear D. Germline CDR1 MNHEY, CDR2 SVGEGT. V gave up 6 bases and J gave up 8 bases, with 11 bases separating them. This CDR3 has 12 residues. The CDR3 region has the DNA TGTGCCAGCAGCCCTCGAGAGGATGAGCAGTTCTTC. This translates into CASSPREDEQFF.

The rearrangement links TRBV7-3 to TRBJ1-3, with D maybe TRBD1 (5 bases). The CDR3 contains 13 residues. Trimming shortened V by 2 bases and J by 8 bases, and 10 bases separated the two germline ends. Looked up from germline, CDR1 is SGHTA and CDR2 is FQGTGA. The CDR3 here is CASSLQVGDTIYF. DNA of the CDR3: TGTGCCAGCAGCTTACAAGTAGGGGACACCATATATTTT.

The chain uses TRBV21-1 and TRBJ2-3; the table's D call TRBD2 went unverified against the DNA. TRBV21-1 corresponds to a pseudogene. This CDR3 is 16 amino acids long. CDR3 DNA sequence: TGTGCCAGTACACCGGCTAGCGGGAGAAGGGGGGATACGCAGTATTTT. This gives the protein CASTPASGRRGDTQYF.

The chain recombines TRBV7-5 with TRBJ2-1; the table's D gene call, TRBD2, was not cross checked with the DNA. TRBV7-5 is an annotated pseudogene. The CDR3 length is 17 residues. CDR3 region: CARSSARSGRDDNEQFF. The CDR3 nucleotides are TGTGCCAGAAGCTCAGCCCGGAGCGGGAGGGATGACAATGAGCAGTTCTTC.

J is TRBJ2-5 and V is TRBV19; 7 bases match TRBD1. The CDR3 is 16 amino acids. CDR1 and CDR2 from the germline V gene are LNHDA and SQIVND (reference sequence). V gave up 10 bases and J gave up 1 base; unmatched junction bases: 15. The CDR3 here is CATSGTVTTSQETQYF. For the CDR3, the DNA is TGTGCCACCTCCGGGACAGTAACTACCTCCCAAGAGACCCAGTACTTC.

This clone was detected only a few times. The chain links TRBV7-2 to TRBJ1-1, with 7 nucleotides matching TRBD1. V lost 6 bases to trimming and J lost 2 bases; unmatched junction nucleotides: 3. Looked up from germline, CDR1 is SGHTA and CDR2 is FQGNSA. This CDR3 has 13 residues. CDR3 nucleotides: TGTGCCAGCAGGACAGGGACCAACACTGAAGCTTTCTTT. Translation: CASRTGTNTEAFF.

The rearrangement uses TRBV24-1 and TRBJ1-2, with D possibly matching TRBD1 (6 bases). V lost 4 bases and J 7 bases, leaving 18 bases between the germline ends. Germline V gene data show CDR1 as KGHDR and CDR2 as SFDVKD. This CDR3 comprises 15 residues. CDR3 amino acids: CATSENDRTAGGYTF. In DNA, the CDR3 is TGTGCCACCAGTGAAAACGACAGGACGGCGGGTGGCTACACCTTC.

This clone was observed a single time. This chain connects TRBV27 to TRBJ1-4; D may be TRBD1 (6 bases). The CDR3 runs 15 residues. The germline V and J ends were trimmed by 2 bases and 2 bases, with 9 bases remaining between them. CDR1 and CDR2 from the germline V gene are MNHEY and SMNVEV (reference sequence). The CDR3 loop is CASSLQGSTNEKLFF. The CDR3 DNA reads TGTGCCAGCAGTTTACAGGGGAGCACTAATGAAAAACTGTTTTTT.

The chain recombines TRBV12-5 with TRBJ2-5, with D tentatively TRBD2 (5 bases). Trimming shortened V by 6 bases and J by 9 bases, and 20 bases separated the two germline ends. This CDR3 is 14 amino acids long. Per germline, CDR1 LGHNT and CDR2 FRNRAP. The CDR3 sequence: CASGPGLAPGAQYF. CDR3 in DNA: TGTGCTAGTGGCCCCGGACTGGCCCCCGGGGCCCAGTACTTC. The full variable domain, in which reference TRBV12-5 and TRBJ2-5 provide the parts outside the CDR3, is DARVTQTPRHKVTEMGQEVTMRCQPILGHNTVFWYRQTMMQGLELLAYFRNRAPLDDSGMPKDRFSAEMPDATLATLKIQPSEPRDSAVYFCASGPGLAPGAQYFGPGTRLLVL.

The rearrangement uses TRBV6-5 and TRBJ2-5; D gene unclear. Germline V lookup: CDR1 MNHEY, CDR2 SVGAGI. CDR3 size: 13 residues. V was trimmed by 5 bases and J by 2 bases, leaving 9 bases between them. CDR3 loop: CASSPSGQETQYF. The DNA for the CDR3 is TGTGCCAGCAGTCCATCGGGTCAAGAGACCCAGTACTTC.

The chain couples TRBV14 to TRBJ1-6; D unresolved. Per germline, CDR1 SGHDN and CDR2 FVKESK. This CDR3 region has 14 residues. V shed 3 bases and J shed 7 bases, with 10 bases lying between them. The CDR3 is CASSQGSGNSPLHF. The DNA of the CDR3 is TGTGCCAGCAGCCAGGGATCGGGGAATTCACCCCTCCACTTT.

The gene calls are TRBV14 and TRBJ1-2; D is perhaps TRBD1 (5 bases). The ends were cut back, 0 bases at V and 4 bases at J, with 15 bases in the middle. CDR1 and CDR2 from the germline V gene are SGHDN and FVKESK. CDR3 length equals 16 residues. Here the CDR3 reads CASSQERGGATYGYTF. Here the CDR3 DNA reads TGTGCCAGCAGCCAAGAGCGAGGAGGGGCTACCTATGGCTACACCTTC.